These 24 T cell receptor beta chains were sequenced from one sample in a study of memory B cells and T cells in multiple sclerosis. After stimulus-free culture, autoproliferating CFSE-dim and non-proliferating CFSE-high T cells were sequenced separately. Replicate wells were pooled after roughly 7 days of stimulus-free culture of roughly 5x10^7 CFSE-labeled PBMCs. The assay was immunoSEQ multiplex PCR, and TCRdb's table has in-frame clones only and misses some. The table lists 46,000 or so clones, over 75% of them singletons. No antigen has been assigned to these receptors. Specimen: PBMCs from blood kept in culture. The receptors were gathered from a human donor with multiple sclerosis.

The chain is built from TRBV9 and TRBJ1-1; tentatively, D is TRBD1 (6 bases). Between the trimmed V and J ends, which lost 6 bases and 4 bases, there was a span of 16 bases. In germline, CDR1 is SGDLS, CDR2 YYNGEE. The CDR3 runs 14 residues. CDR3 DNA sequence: TGTGCCAGCACAAGGGGGGCGGGAGGCACTGAAGCTTTCTTT. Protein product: CASTRGAGGTEAFF.

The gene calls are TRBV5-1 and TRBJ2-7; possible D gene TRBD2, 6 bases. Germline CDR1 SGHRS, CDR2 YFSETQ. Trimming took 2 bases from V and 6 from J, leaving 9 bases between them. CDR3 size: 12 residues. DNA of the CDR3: TGCGCCAGCAGCTTCGGGGGTGGCGAGCAGTACTTC. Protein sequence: CASSFGGGEQYF.

CDR3 region: CASRDRSSNQPQHF. The DNA for the CDR3 is TGTGCCAGCCGGGACAGGAGTAGCAATCAGCCCCAGCATTTT. The chain employs TRBV2 and TRBJ1-5, with 8 bases that match TRBD1. V trimming: 8 bases; J trimming: 0 bases; junction bases outside the gene matches: 3. Germline V CDR1 and CDR2: SNHLY, FYNNEI. The CDR3 has 14 amino acids.

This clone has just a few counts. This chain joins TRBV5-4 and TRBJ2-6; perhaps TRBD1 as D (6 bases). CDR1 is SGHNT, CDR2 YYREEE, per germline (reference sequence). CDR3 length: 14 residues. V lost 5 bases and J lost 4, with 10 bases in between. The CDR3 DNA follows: TGTGCCAGCAGAACAGGGCAGGGGGCCAACGTCCTGACTTTC. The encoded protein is CASRTGQGANVLTF.

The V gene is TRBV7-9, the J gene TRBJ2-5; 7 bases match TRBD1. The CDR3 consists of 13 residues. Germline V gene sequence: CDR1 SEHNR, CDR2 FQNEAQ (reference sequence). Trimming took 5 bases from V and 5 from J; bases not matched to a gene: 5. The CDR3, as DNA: TGTGCCAGCAGCAAGACAGGGTGGGAGACCCAGTACTTC. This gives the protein CASSKTGWETQYF.

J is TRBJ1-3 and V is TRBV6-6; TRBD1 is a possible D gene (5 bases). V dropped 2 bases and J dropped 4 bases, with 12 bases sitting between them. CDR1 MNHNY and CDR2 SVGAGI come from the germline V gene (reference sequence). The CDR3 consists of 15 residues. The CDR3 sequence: CASSYGTVYGNTIYF. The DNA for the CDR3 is TGTGCCAGCAGTTACGGGACTGTGTACGGAAACACCATATATTTT.

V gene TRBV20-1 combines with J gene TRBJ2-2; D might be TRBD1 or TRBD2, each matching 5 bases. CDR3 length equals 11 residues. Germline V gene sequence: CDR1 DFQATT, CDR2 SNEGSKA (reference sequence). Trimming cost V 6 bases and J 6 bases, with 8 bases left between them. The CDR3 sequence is CSAGTPGELFF. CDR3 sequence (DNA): TGCAGTGCGGGGACCCCCGGGGAGCTGTTTTTT.

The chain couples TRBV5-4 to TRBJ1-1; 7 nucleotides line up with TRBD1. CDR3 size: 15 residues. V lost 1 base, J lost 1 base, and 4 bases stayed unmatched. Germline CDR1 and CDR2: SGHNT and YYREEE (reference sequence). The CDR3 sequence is CASSLKGGGNTEAFF. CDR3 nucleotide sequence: TGTGCCAGCAGCTTGAAAGGGGGCGGGAACACTGAAGCTTTCTTT.

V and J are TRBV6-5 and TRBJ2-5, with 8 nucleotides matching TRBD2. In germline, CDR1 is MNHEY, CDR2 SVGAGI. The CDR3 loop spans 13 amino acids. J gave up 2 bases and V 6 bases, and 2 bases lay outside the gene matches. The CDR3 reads CASSRGGQETQYF. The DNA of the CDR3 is TGTGCCAGCAGCCGGGGGGGACAAGAGACCCAGTACTTC.

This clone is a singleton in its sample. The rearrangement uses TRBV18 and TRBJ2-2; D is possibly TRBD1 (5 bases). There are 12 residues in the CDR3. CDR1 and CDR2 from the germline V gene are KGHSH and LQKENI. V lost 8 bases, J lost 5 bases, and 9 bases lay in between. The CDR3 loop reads CASGARTGELFF. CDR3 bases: TGTGCCAGCGGGGCGAGAACCGGGGAGCTGTTTTTT.

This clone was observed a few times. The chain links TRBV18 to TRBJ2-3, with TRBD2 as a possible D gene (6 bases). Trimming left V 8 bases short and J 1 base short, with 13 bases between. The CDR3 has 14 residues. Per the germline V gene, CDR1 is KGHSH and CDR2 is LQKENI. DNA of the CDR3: TGTGCCAGCGCCGGGACTCTGCGCACAGATACGCAGTATTTT. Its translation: CASAGTLRTDTQYF.

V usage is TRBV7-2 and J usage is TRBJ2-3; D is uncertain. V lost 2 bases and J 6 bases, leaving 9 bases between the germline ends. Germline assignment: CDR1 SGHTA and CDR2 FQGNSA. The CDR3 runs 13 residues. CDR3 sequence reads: CASSLQVADTQYF. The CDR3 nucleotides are TGTGCCAGCAGCTTACAAGTGGCGGATACGCAGTATTTT.

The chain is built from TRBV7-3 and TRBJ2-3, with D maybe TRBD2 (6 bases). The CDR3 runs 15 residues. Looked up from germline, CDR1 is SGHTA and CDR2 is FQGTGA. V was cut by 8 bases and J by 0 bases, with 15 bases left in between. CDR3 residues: CASGARDSSTDTQYF. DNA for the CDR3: TGTGCCAGCGGCGCCCGGGACTCCAGCACAGATACGCAGTATTTT. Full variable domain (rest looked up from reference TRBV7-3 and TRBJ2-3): GAGVSQTPSNKVTEKGKYVELRCDPISGHTALYWYRQSLGQGPEFLIYFQGTGAADDSGLPNDRFFAVRPEGSVSTLKIQRTERGDSAVYLCASGARDSSTDTQYFGPGTRLTVL.

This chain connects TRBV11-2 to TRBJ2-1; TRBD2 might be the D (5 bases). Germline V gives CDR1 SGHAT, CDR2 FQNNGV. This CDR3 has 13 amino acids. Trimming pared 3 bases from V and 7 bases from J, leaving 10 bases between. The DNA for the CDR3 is TGTGCCAGCAGCTTTCGGGGTGTAAATGAGCAGTTCTTC. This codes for CASSFRGVNEQFF.

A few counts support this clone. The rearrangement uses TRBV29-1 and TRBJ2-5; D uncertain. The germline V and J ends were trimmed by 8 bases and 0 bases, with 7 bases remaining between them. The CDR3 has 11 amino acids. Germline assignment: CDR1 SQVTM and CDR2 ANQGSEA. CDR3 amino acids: CSQTYQETQYF. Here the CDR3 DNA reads TGCAGCCAAACGTACCAAGAGACCCAGTACTTC.

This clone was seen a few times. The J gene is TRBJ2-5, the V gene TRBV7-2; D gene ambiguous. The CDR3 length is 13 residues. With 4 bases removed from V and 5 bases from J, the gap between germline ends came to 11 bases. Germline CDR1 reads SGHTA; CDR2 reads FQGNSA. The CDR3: CASSSSGSETQYF. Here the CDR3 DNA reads TGTGCCAGCAGCTCATCAGGTAGCGAGACCCAGTACTTC.

For the CDR3, the DNA is TGTGCCAGCAGCCCTCCGGGACCCGCGAGGACCGGGGAGCTGTTTTTT. Its protein product is CASSPPGPARTGELFF. The rearrangement joins TRBV14 to TRBJ2-2; D could derive from TRBD1 or TRBD2 (5 bases each). With 4 bases removed from V and 5 bases from J, the gap between germline ends came to 17 bases. Germline V CDR1 and CDR2: SGHDN, FVKESK. CDR3 size: 16 residues.

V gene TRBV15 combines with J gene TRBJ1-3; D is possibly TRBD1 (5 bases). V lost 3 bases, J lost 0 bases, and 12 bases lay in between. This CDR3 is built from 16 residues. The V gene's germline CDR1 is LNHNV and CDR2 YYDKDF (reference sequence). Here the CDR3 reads CATSRKTGGSGNTIYF. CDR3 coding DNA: TGTGCCACCAGCAGGAAAACGGGGGGCTCTGGAAACACCATATATTTT.

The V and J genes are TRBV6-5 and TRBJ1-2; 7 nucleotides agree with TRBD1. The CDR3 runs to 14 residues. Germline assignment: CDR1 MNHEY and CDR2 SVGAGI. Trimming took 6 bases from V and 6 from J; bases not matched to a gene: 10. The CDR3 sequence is CASRKTGNDHGYTF. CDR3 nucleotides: TGTGCCAGCAGAAAGACAGGGAATGATCATGGCTACACCTTC.

The CDR3, as DNA: TGTGCCAGCAGCTTAGGTCGGGCAGGGATCACTGAAGCTTTCTTT. This sequence encodes CASSLGRAGITEAFF. This chain links TRBV7-2 with TRBJ1-1; D perhaps matches TRBD1 (5 bases). Germline lookup yields CDR1 SGHTA and CDR2 FQGNSA. V was cut by 1 base and J by 4 bases, with 13 bases left in between. The CDR3 totals 15 residues.

The CDR3 here is CASSETWDQPQHF. As DNA, the CDR3 is TGTGCCAGCAGTGAAACTTGGGATCAGCCCCAGCATTTT. The genes are TRBV27 and TRBJ1-5; no firm D call. V was cut by 5 bases and J by 5 bases, with 10 bases left in between. The CDR3 runs to 13 residues. CDR1 and CDR2 from the germline V gene are MNHEY and SMNVEV (reference sequence).

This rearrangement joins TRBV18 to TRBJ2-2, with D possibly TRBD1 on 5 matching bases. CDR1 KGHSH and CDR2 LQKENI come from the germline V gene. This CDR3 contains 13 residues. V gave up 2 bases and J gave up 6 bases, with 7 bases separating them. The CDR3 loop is CASSPDSAGELFF. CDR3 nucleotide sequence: TGTGCCAGCTCACCAGACAGCGCCGGGGAGCTGTTTTTT. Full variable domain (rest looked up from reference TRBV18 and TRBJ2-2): NAGVMQNPRHLVRRRGQEARLRCSPMKGHSHVYWYRQLPEEGLKFMVYLQKENIIDESGMPKERFSAEFPKEGPSILRIQQVVRGDSAAYFCASSPDSAGELFFGEGSRLTVL.

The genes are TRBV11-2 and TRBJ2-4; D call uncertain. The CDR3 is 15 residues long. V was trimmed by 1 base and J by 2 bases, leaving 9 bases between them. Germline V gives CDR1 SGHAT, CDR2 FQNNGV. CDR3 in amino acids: CASSLGTNPKNIQYF. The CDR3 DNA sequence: TGTGCCAGCAGCTTAGGAACAAACCCCAAAAACATTCAGTACTTC.

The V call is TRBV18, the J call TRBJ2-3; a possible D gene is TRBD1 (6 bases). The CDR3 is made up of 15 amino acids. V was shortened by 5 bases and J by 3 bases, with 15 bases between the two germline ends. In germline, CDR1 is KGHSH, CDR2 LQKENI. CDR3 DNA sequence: TGTGCCAGCTCAGTACAGGGTTTTGTAACAGATACGCAGTATTTT. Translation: CASSVQGFVTDTQYF.